The source of this T cell receptor (beta chain) is a study of T cells after posttransplantation cyclophosphamide. Broader study findings: Blood and skin or GI T cell repertoires showed limited TRB overlap. Recipient CMV seropositivity and CMV reactivation strongly tracked TRB clonality. Later blood repertoires were often dominated by clones from the donor CD8+ memory compartment.

Germline CDR1 MNHEY, CDR2 SVGAGI. The CDR3 spans 14 residues. V trimming: 5 bases; J trimming: 4 bases; junction bases outside the gene matches: 7. In its sample, this clone was seen once. Its antigen is undetermined. This related bone marrow graft donor gave peripheral blood on the day of marrow donation. The assay was immunoSEQ multiplex PCR, and TCRdb's table has in-frame clones only and misses some. Among some 49,000 clones, around 91% were seen once, and the ten largest hold around 3%. Sequencing was done on a sample of PBMCs. The rearrangement joins TRBV6-5 to TRBJ1-1; 7 bases line up with TRBD1. This TCR came from a woman aged 50 to 65 in good health and a related stem cell transplant donor. Here the CDR3 reads CASSENRGGTEAFF. CDR3 bases: TGTGCCAGCAGTGAAAACAGGGGCGGCACTGAAGCTTTCTTT.